What follows are 32 T cell receptor beta chains derived from one specimen sequenced in a study of OX40 agonist ivuxolimab in advanced cancers. Profiled with immunoSEQ multiplex PCR; TCRdb holds only in-frame clones, not every one. The sample yields approximately 90,000 clones, about 89% seen once. The sample consisted of CD4+ or CD8+ T cells sorted from blood, taken in a trial of the OX40 agonist ivuxolimab. The receptors here all came from an adult with an advanced solid tumor such as melanoma, head and neck, liver or kidney cancer.

The chain joins TRBV11-3 to TRBJ2-7, with 13 bases matching TRBD2. Germline-derived CDR1 and CDR2 are SGHNT and YENEEA. This CDR3 spans 15 amino acids. J lost 3 bases, V lost 4 bases, and 3 bases had no gene match. The CDR3 reads CASSSTSGRNYEQYF. CDR3 coding DNA: TGTGCCAGCAGCTCGACTAGCGGGAGGAACTACGAGCAGTACTTC.

The J gene is TRBJ2-2, the V gene TRBV19; 7 bases map to TRBD1. This CDR3 has 15 residues. The germline V gene encodes CDR1 LNHDA and CDR2 SQIVND (reference sequence). Trimming cost V 3 bases and J 5 bases; bases outside gene matches: 6. DNA of the CDR3: TGTGCCAGTAGTATCGTGGGACAGATAACCGGGGAGCTGTTTTTT. Its translation is CASSIVGQITGELFF.

J is TRBJ2-1 and V is TRBV28; no clear D. CDR3 length equals 12 residues. The germline CDR1 and CDR2 sequences are MDHEN and SYDVKM. Trimming removed 7 bases from V and 7 bases from J, with 11 bases in between. DNA for the CDR3: TGTGCCAGCAAGGGTGGGCCTAATGAGCAGTTCTTC. This encodes CASKGGPNEQFF. Complete variable domain (other parts from reference TRBV28 and TRBJ2-1): DVKVTQSSRYLVKRTGEKVFLECVQDMDHENMFWYRQDPGLGLRLIYFSYDVKMKEKGDIPEGYSVSREKKERFSLILESASTNQTSMYLCASKGGPNEQFFGPGTRLTVL.

This chain connects TRBV2 to TRBJ2-5; D gene ambiguous. V lost 6 bases to trimming and J lost 7 bases, with 9 bases between them. This CDR3 comprises 11 residues. Germline V gene lookup returns CDR1 SNHLY and CDR2 FYNNEI. The DNA of the CDR3 is TGTGCCAGCAGCGAACTTATGACCCAGTACTTC. Translation gives CASSELMTQYF.

This chain uses TRBV28 with TRBJ1-5, with a weak D call TRBD1 (6 bases). Germline CDR1 reads MDHEN; CDR2 reads SYDVKM. The V gene lost 8 bases and the J gene lost 3 bases, with 11 bases spanning the gap. The CDR3 has 13 amino acids. The CDR3 spells CASGTGFNQPQHF. For the CDR3, the DNA is TGTGCCAGCGGTACAGGGTTCAATCAGCCCCAGCATTTT.

The genes are TRBV5-1 and TRBJ2-4; TRBD2 is a possible D gene (5 bases). Germline CDR1 reads SGHRS; CDR2 reads YFSETQ. The CDR3 spans 16 residues. V lost 4 bases and J 0 bases, leaving 14 bases between the germline ends. The CDR3 bases are TGCGCCAGCAGCGCCGGACTGTTACTAGCCAAAAACATTCAGTACTTC. Protein product: CASSAGLLLAKNIQYF.

The chain combines TRBV15 with TRBJ1-1; D is possibly TRBD1 (6 bases). The CDR3 runs 15 residues. V was pared by 6 bases and J by 1 base, with 15 bases between. Germline V gene data show CDR1 as LNHNV and CDR2 as YYDKDF (reference sequence). For the CDR3, the DNA is TGTGCCACCAGGACGGGTGGAGGGGGGAACACTGAAGCTTTCTTT. This gives the protein CATRTGGGGNTEAFF.

The gene calls are TRBV18 and TRBJ2-7, with D unclear. Germline loops: CDR1 KGHSH, CDR2 LQKENI. Trimming cost V 0 bases and J 0 bases, with 6 bases left between them. The CDR3 covers 14 residues. In nucleotides, the CDR3 is TGTGCCAGCTCACCACCAAACCTCTCCTACGAGCAGTACTTC. It translates to CASSPPNLSYEQYF.

The V and J genes are TRBV2 and TRBJ1-5; D gene ambiguous. Trimming pared 6 bases from V and 0 bases from J, leaving 6 bases between. Germline CDR1 reads SNHLY; CDR2 reads FYNNEI. The CDR3 is made up of 13 amino acids. CDR3 sequence reads: CASSKGSNQPQHF. As DNA, the CDR3 is TGTGCCAGCAGCAAAGGTAGCAATCAGCCCCAGCATTTT.

This clone has just a few counts. CDR3 residues: CSVEGQGDGYTF. The CDR3, as DNA: TGCAGCGTTGAGGGACAGGGAGATGGCTACACCTTC. This chain links TRBV29-1 with TRBJ1-2, with 9 nucleotides matching TRBD1. The V gene end was trimmed by 3 bases and the J gene end by 6 bases; junction bases not matched to a gene: 2. This CDR3 is 12 amino acids long. CDR1 and CDR2 from the germline V gene are SQVTM and ANQGSEA.

The chain uses TRBV6-1 and TRBJ2-7, with D possibly TRBD1 on 6 matching bases. With 8 bases removed from V and 0 bases from J, the gap between germline ends came to 17 bases. Looked up from germline, CDR1 is MNHNS and CDR2 is SASEGT. The CDR3 consists of 15 residues. The CDR3 protein is CASELYLGGSYEQYF. CDR3 in DNA: TGTGCCAGCGAACTCTACCTAGGGGGCTCCTACGAGCAGTACTTC.

This chain joins TRBV5-1 and TRBJ2-1; 7 bases line up with TRBD1. V lost 0 bases, J lost 0 bases, and 0 bases stayed unmatched. The CDR3 extends over 15 amino acids. Germline CDR1 and CDR2: SGHRS and YFSETQ. The CDR3 reads CASSLGQGSYNEQFF. The CDR3 nucleotides read TGCGCCAGCAGCTTGGGACAGGGCTCCTACAATGAGCAGTTCTTC.

The chain links TRBV5-4 to TRBJ2-4; D is undetermined. V lost 1 base and J lost 4, with 9 bases in between. This CDR3 comprises 14 residues. The V gene's germline CDR1 is SGHNT and CDR2 YYREEE (reference sequence). The chain's CDR3 is CASSLKVEKNIQYF. The CDR3 nucleotides are TGTGCCAGCAGCTTGAAGGTAGAAAAAAACATTCAGTACTTC.

This clone appeared once. The V and J genes are TRBV4-2 and TRBJ2-1, with a weak D call TRBD2 (6 bases). The V and J ends lost 3 bases and 3 bases respectively, with 9 bases between them. The CDR3 is 14 amino acids. Germline values: CDR1 LGHNA, CDR2 YNFKEQ. CDR3 sequence reads: CASSQEGFYNEQFF. DNA for the CDR3: TGTGCCAGCAGCCAGGAGGGATTCTACAATGAGCAGTTCTTC.

This chain uses TRBV9 with TRBJ2-1; D not resolved. V lost 0 bases and J 5 bases, leaving 6 bases between the germline ends. There are 13 residues in the CDR3. Looked up from germline, CDR1 is SGDLS and CDR2 is YYNGEE. CDR3 amino acids: CASSVATNNEQFF. CDR3 bases: TGTGCCAGCAGCGTAGCTACGAACAATGAGCAGTTCTTC.

The chain uses TRBV25-1 and TRBJ1-2; a possible D gene is TRBD1 (6 bases). CDR3 length: 14 residues. Germline V CDR1 and CDR2: MGHDK, SYGVNS. The V end was cut by 8 bases, the J end by 2 bases, with 15 bases between. The CDR3 DNA sequence: TGTGCCAGCCCTTGTGACAGGCCAAACTATGGCTACACCTTC. Residues: CASPCDRPNYGYTF.

The chain couples TRBV5-1 to TRBJ2-6; no clear D gene. Germline assignment: CDR1 SGHRS and CDR2 YFSETQ. Trimming removed 5 bases from V and 1 base from J, with 7 bases in between. The length of the CDR3 is 14 residues. The CDR3 sequence is CASRTLSGANVLTF. The CDR3 coding sequence is TGCGCCAGCAGGACCTTATCTGGGGCCAACGTCCTGACTTTC.

The J gene is TRBJ2-2, the V gene TRBV4-1; D not resolved. V lost 0 bases and J 2 bases, leaving 10 bases between the germline ends. The CDR3 consists of 16 residues. Germline V gives CDR1 MGHRA, CDR2 YSYEKL. CDR3 bases: TGCGCCAGCAGCCAAGAAGGCGGCAGAAACACCGGGGAGCTGTTTTTT. The encoded protein is CASSQEGGRNTGELFF.

The gene calls are TRBV6-6 and TRBJ1-2; 11 bases fit TRBD1. The junction had 7 bases not matched to a gene; V was cut back by 6 bases and J by 4 bases. CDR3 length: 15 amino acids. The germline CDR1 and CDR2 sequences are MNHNY and SVGAGI (reference sequence). This CDR3 reads CASRPDRGQGYGYTF. The CDR3 bases are TGTGCCAGCAGGCCGGACAGGGGGCAGGGCTATGGCTACACCTTC.

V usage is TRBV19 and J usage is TRBJ2-1; 7 nucleotides align to TRBD2. Germline-derived CDR1 and CDR2 are LNHDA and SQIVND (reference sequence). The CDR3 has 15 amino acids. J lost 6 bases, V lost 5 bases, and 10 bases had no gene match. The CDR3 protein is CASSPLGGRTNEQFF. In nucleotides, the CDR3 is TGTGCCAGTAGTCCCCTCGGCGGGAGAACCAATGAGCAGTTCTTC.

The genes are TRBV28 and TRBJ1-6; D is ambiguous. Trimming pared 8 bases from V and 7 bases from J, leaving 9 bases between. Germline assignment: CDR1 MDHEN and CDR2 SYDVKM. The CDR3 runs to 12 residues. In DNA form, the CDR3 reads TGTGCCAGCTCCTACCAGAATTCACCCCTCCACTTT. Translating gives CASSYQNSPLHF.

In this sample, this clone turned up once. The J gene is TRBJ1-4, the V gene TRBV15, with D maybe TRBD1 (6 bases). The CDR3 loop spans 19 amino acids. The V gene's germline CDR1 is LNHNV and CDR2 YYDKDF (reference sequence). Trimming cost V 0 bases and J 0 bases, with 17 bases left between them. The CDR3 loop reads CATSRDQNREFATNEKLFF. The CDR3 nucleotides are TGTGCCACCAGCAGAGATCAAAACAGGGAATTTGCAACTAATGAAAAACTGTTTTTT.

The gene calls are TRBV5-5 and TRBJ2-7; 8 bases fit TRBD2. The CDR3 is 14 amino acids. With 7 bases clipped from V and 2 bases from J, the junction kept 8 bases outside the gene matches. The germline CDR1 and CDR2 sequences are SGHKS and YYEKEE (reference sequence). The CDR3 loop reads CASRRGGVAYEQYF. In DNA form, the CDR3 reads TGTGCCAGCCGCCGGGGGGGCGTCGCCTACGAGCAGTACTTC.

The rearrangement joins TRBV19 to TRBJ1-1; D might be TRBD1 (5 bases). This CDR3 spans 17 amino acids. V dropped 2 bases and J dropped 0 bases, with 16 bases sitting between them. CDR1 and CDR2 from the germline V gene are LNHDA and SQIVND (reference sequence). The CDR3 sequence: CASSIWRGQGVNTEAFF. The DNA of the CDR3 is TGTGCCAGTAGTATATGGCGGGGCCAGGGCGTGAACACTGAAGCTTTCTTT.

V gene TRBV27 combines with J gene TRBJ2-4; D gene unclear. The V gene's germline CDR1 is MNHEY and CDR2 SMNVEV (reference sequence). The CDR3 extends over 15 amino acids. Trimming took 3 bases from V and 0 from J, leaving 9 bases between them. Here the CDR3 reads CASSFGSSAKNIQYF. CDR3 nucleotides: TGTGCCAGCAGTTTCGGGTCGTCAGCCAAAAACATTCAGTACTTC.

The rearrangement links TRBV2 to TRBJ1-4; TRBD1 matches 7 bases. The CDR3 runs to 14 residues. Per the germline V gene, CDR1 is SNHLY and CDR2 is FYNNEI. The junction had 9 bases not matched to a gene; V was cut back by 6 bases and J by 8 bases. The CDR3 DNA reads TGTGCCAGCAGGACCGGGACAGTAGGAGAAAAACTGTTTTTT. This translates into CASRTGTVGEKLFF.

The genes are TRBV5-1 and TRBJ2-3; either TRBD1 or TRBD2 may supply D (5 bases each). The CDR3 is 15 amino acids. Germline V CDR1 and CDR2: SGHRS, YFSETQ. Trimming pared 2 bases from V and 0 bases from J, leaving 10 bases between. The CDR3 DNA is TGCGCCAGCAGCTTCGGGGACCCTAGCACAGATACGCAGTATTTT. Translating it yields CASSFGDPSTDTQYF.

The chain employs TRBV4-1 and TRBJ2-7; no clear D gene. CDR3 length equals 16 residues. V dropped 0 bases and J dropped 3 bases, with 15 bases sitting between them. Germline V gives CDR1 MGHRA, CDR2 YSYEKL. The CDR3 region has the DNA TGCGCCAGCAGCCAAGAACCAGGATCGGCTATCTACGAGCAGTACTTC. This gives the protein CASSQEPGSAIYEQYF.

The chain combines TRBV15 with TRBJ2-2, with D maybe TRBD1 (6 bases). This CDR3 comprises 16 residues. Germline-derived CDR1 and CDR2 are LNHNV and YYDKDF (reference sequence). Trimming pared 1 base from V and 2 bases from J, leaving 11 bases between. CDR3 sequence reads: CATSRGGTQNTGELFF. CDR3 bases: TGTGCCACCAGCAGAGGGGGGACACAAAACACCGGGGAGCTGTTTTTT.

CDR3 region: CASSFGGRETQYF. In DNA form, the CDR3 reads TGTGCCAGCAGCTTCGGGGGTCGGGAGACCCAGTACTTC. This sequence joins TRBV11-2 and TRBJ2-5; a weak D match, TRBD2 (6 bases). CDR1 and CDR2 (germline): SGHAT, FQNNGV. The V gene lost 3 bases and the J gene lost 5 bases, with 10 bases spanning the gap. The CDR3 length is 13 residues.

This clone occurred once. V gene TRBV14 combines with J gene TRBJ2-2; D tentatively fits TRBD1 or TRBD2 (5 bases each). The V and J ends lost 4 bases and 6 bases respectively, with 12 bases between them. Germline V gene data show CDR1 as SGHDN and CDR2 as FVKESK. CDR3 size: 14 residues. The CDR3 nucleotides read TGTGCCAGCAGCCCGTTTCGAGGGGCCGGGGAGCTGTTTTTT. Its translation: CASSPFRGAGELFF. The full variable domain, with the rest looked up from reference TRBV14 and TRBJ2-2, is EAGVTQFPSHSVIEKGQTVTLRCDPISGHDNLYWYRRVMGKEIKFLLHFVKESKQDESGMPNNRFLAERTGGTYSTLKVQPAELEDSGVYFCASSPFRGAGELFFGEGSRLTVL.

The chain links TRBV7-2 to TRBJ2-2; the match to TRBD2 covers 9 bases. CDR1 and CDR2 from the germline V gene are SGHTA and FQGNSA. With V trimmed by 4 bases and J by 3 bases, 6 bases remained unmatched. This CDR3 comprises 16 residues. In DNA form, the CDR3 reads TGTGCCAGCAGCTCTAGAGCGGGAGGCTACACCGGGGAGCTGTTTTTT. Its protein is CASSSRAGGYTGELFF.